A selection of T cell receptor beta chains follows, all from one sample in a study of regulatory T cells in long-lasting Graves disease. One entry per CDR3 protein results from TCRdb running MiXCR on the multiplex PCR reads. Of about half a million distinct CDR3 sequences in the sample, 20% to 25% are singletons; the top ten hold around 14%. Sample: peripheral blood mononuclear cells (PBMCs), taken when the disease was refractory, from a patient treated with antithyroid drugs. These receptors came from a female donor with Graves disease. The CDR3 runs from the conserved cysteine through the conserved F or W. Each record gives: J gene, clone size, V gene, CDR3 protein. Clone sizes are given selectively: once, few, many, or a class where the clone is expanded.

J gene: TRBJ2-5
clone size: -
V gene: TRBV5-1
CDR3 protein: CASTLPPRETQYF

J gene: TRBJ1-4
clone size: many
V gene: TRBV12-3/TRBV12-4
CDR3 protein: CASRAVRGGGEKLFF

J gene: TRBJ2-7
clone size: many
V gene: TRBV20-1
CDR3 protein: CSAGTSGGSLAYEQYF

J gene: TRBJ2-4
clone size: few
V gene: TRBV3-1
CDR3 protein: CASRSSKPGGIQYF

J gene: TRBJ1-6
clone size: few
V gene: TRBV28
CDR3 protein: CASGGGPRALHF

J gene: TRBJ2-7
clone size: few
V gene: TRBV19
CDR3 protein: CASSISQGDGEQYF

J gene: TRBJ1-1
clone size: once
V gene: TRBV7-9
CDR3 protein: CASSFFMRGAPDTEAFF

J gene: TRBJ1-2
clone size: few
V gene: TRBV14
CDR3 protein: CASSQDLWGFVGYTF

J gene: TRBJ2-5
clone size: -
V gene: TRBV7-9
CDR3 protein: CASSSPGYPRETQYF

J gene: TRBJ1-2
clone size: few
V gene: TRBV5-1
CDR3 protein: CASSLATGYAGGYTF

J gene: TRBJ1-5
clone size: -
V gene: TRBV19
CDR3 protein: CASSTTDGYNQPQHF

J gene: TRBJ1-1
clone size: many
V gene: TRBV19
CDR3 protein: CASSIWKMNTEAFF

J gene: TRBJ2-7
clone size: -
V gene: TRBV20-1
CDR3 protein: CSAPFRAGDDEQYF

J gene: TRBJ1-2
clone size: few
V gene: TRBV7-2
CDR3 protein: CASSLPPGAGYTF

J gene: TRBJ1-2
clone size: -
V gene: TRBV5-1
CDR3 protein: CAGSQGAPYGYTF

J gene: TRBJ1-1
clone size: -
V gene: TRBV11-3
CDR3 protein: CASSLEGRDVLGNTEAFF

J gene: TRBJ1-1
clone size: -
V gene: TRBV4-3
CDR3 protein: CASSQEDREVTEAFF

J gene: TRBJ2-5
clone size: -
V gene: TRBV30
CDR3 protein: CAWGPDRSQETQYF

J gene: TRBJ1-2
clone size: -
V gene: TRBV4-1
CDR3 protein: CASSHPRGSGYTF

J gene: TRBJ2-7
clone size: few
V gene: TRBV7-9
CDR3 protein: CASSPLARYEQYF

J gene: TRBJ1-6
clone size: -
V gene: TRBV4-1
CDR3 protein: CASSQEVGQGDLSLHF

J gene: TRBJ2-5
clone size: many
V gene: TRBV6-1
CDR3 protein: CASSTIAGPPETQYF

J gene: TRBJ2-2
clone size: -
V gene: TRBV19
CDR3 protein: CASSRGTGDGAGELFF

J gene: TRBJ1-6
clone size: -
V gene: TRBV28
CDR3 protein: CASSLLRGQNNSPLHF

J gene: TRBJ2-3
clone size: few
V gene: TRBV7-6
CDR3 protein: CASSKEGGLSDTQYF

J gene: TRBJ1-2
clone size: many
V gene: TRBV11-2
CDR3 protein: CASSPRDVSLTF

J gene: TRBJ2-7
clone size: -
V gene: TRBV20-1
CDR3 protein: CSARSTGIRFYEQYF

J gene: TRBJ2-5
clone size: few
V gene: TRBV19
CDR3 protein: CASSNRVQETQYF

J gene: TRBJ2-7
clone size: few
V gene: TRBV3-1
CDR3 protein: CASSQGDYRYEQYF

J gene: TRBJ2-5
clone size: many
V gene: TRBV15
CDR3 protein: CATSRRRTGTSGLGETQYF

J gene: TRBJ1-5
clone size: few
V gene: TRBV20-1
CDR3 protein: CSARDPPSVSNQPQHF

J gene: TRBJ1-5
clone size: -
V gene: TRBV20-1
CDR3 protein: CSAGLSEYSNQPQHF

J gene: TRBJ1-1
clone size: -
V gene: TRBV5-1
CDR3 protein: CASSLTSPLNGAFF

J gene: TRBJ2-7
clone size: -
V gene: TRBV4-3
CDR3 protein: CASSQGLAAIYEQYF

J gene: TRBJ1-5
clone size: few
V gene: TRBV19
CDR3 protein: CASSIDLVAGTGAHYSNQPQHF

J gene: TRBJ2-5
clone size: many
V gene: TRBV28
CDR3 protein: CASSRRTGETQYF

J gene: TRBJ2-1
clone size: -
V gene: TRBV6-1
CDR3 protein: CAIQRRLSSYNEQFF

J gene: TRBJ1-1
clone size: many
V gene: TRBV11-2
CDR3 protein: CASSLGQGAHTEAFF

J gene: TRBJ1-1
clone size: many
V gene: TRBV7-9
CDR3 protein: CASSPAGTEAFF

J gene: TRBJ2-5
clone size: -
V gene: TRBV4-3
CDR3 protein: CASSRSGGETRYF

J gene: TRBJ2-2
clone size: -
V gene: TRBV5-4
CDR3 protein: CASSPRGAVNTGELFF

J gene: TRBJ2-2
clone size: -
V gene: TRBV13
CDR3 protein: CASTAYIETGELFF

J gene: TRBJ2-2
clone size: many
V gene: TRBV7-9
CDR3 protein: CASPPGVDTGELFF

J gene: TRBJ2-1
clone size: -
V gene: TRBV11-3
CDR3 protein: CASGLDAEYNEQFF

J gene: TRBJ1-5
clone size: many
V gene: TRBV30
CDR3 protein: CAWSVLGQPQHF

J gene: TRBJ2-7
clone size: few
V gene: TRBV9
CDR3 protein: CAVPPGQGFRWDSYEQYF

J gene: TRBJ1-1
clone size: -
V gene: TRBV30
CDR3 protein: CAWRLTGTNTEAFF

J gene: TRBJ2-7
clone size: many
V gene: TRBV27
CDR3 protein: CASSSSKWHEQYF

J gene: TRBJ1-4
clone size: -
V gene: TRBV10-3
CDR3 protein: CAISEEGDGEKLFF